A single sample is the source of the 30 T cell receptor beta chains below, sequenced in a study of cytomegalovirus exposure and HLA in healthy donors. Primers for the PCR totalled 60 Vbeta and 13 Jbeta. Libraries were prepared by immunoSEQ multiplex PCR; TCRdb keeps only in-frame clonotypes and omits some of them. The table includes 170,000 or so clones, 60% to 85% detected once. The sequencing sample was made of PBMCs. The receptors were sampled from a woman in her thirties in good health and CMV-seronegative.

DNA of the CDR3: TGTGCCAGCAGTGAAGGAGGGGGCTGGGACACCGGGGAGCTGTTTTTT. This gives the protein CASSEGGGWDTGELFF. V and J are TRBV2 and TRBJ2-2; 7 nucleotides line up with TRBD1. The CDR3 is made up of 16 amino acids. Per the germline V gene, CDR1 is SNHLY and CDR2 is FYNNEI. The ends lost 1 base at V and 3 bases at J; junction bases unmatched: 5.

The chain combines TRBV5-6 with TRBJ1-1, with D possibly being TRBD1 (5 bases). Trimming pared 6 bases from V and 4 bases from J, leaving 16 bases between. CDR1 and CDR2 (germline): SGHDT, YYEEEE. This CDR3 contains 14 residues. CDR3 amino acids: CASMLRGIGTEAFF. CDR3 coding DNA: TGTGCCAGCATGCTACGGGGGATAGGCACTGAAGCTTTCTTT. Drawing the rest from reference TRBV5-6 and TRBJ1-1, the complete variable domain is DAGVTQSPTHLIKTRGQQVTLRCSPKSGHDTVSWYQQALGQGPQFIFQYYEEEERQRGNFPDRFSGHQFPNYSSELNVNALLLGDSALYLCASMLRGIGTEAFFGQGTRLTVV.

V gene TRBV5-1 combines with J gene TRBJ1-4; 8 bases are a match to TRBD1. The CDR3 is 14 residues long. Germline-derived CDR1 and CDR2 are SGHRS and YFSETQ. The trim removed 4 bases at V and 7 bases at J, leaving 6 bases unmatched. The CDR3 DNA follows: TGCGCCAGCAGCCACCCTGGACAGGGTGAAAAACTGTTTTTT. It yields the protein CASSHPGQGEKLFF.

The chain uses TRBV20-1 and TRBJ1-1; perhaps TRBD1 as D (6 bases). V was trimmed by 5 bases and J by 8 bases, leaving 12 bases between them. From germline, CDR1 is DFQATT and CDR2 SNEGSKA (reference sequence). This CDR3 comprises 11 residues. The CDR3 reads CSAGGGTEAFF. DNA for the CDR3: TGCAGTGCTGGGGGAGGGACAGAAGCTTTCTTT.

CDR3 in DNA: TGTGCCAGCAGGCCCCGGGATTCAAATCAGCCCCAGCATTTT. This encodes CASRPRDSNQPQHF. The gene calls are TRBV6-5 and TRBJ1-5; the D is unclear. Germline V gives CDR1 MNHEY, CDR2 SVGAGI. The CDR3 runs to 14 residues. Trimming cost V 6 bases and J 4 bases, with 13 bases left between them.

The V call is TRBV5-1, the J call TRBJ1-1, with TRBD1 matching over 7 bases. Per the germline V gene, CDR1 is SGHRS and CDR2 is YFSETQ. Unmatched junction bases numbered 9, after V lost 0 bases and J lost 1 base. The CDR3 has 17 amino acids. This CDR3 reads CASSLGKGTVTNTEAFF. Here the CDR3 DNA reads TGCGCCAGCAGCTTGGGAAAAGGGACAGTTACGAACACTGAAGCTTTCTTT.

CDR3 nucleotides: TGTGCCACAGACAGGGACCAAGAGACCCAGTACTTC. Protein sequence: CATDRDQETQYF. The V and J genes are TRBV2 and TRBJ2-5, with 7 nucleotides matching TRBD1. CDR3 length: 12 amino acids. V lost 10 bases and J lost 0; bases outside the gene matches: 2. Germline V gives CDR1 SNHLY, CDR2 FYNNEI.

V is TRBV27 and J is TRBJ1-2, with D possibly TRBD1 on 5 matching bases. From germline, CDR1 is MNHEY and CDR2 SMNVEV (reference sequence). The CDR3 runs to 14 residues. V shed 1 base and J shed 4 bases, with 10 bases lying between them. The CDR3 spells CASSLLGGFYGYTF. The CDR3 region has the DNA TGTGCCAGCAGTTTATTGGGGGGGTTCTATGGCTACACCTTC.

This clone has just one count. The chain combines TRBV6-5 with TRBJ2-7; perhaps TRBD1 as D (6 bases). V lost 4 bases to trimming and J lost 5 bases, with 18 bases between them. Germline CDR1 MNHEY, CDR2 SVGAGI. The CDR3 runs 15 residues. CDR3 nucleotides: TGTGCCAGCAGTTTCATCAGGGGACGTAACGACGAGCAGTACTTC. Its protein product is CASSFIRGRNDEQYF.

This chain joins TRBV6-5 and TRBJ1-2, with D perhaps TRBD1 (5 bases). Germline assignment: CDR1 MNHEY and CDR2 SVGAGI. V was clipped by 2 bases and J by 4 bases, with 11 bases between them. The CDR3 extends over 14 amino acids. The CDR3 DNA follows: TGTGCCAGCAGTTACCGGGGGTGGGGCTATGGCTACACCTTC. Amino acids: CASSYRGWGYGYTF.

The J gene is TRBJ1-3, the V gene TRBV30; D is uncertain. Deletions cut 5 bases from V and 4 bases from J, with 12 bases between. The length of the CDR3 is 13 residues. Germline V gives CDR1 GTSNPN, CDR2 SVGIG (reference sequence). DNA for the CDR3: TGTGCCTGGGGCCATTCTGTAGGAAACACCATATATTTT. Encoded protein: CAWGHSVGNTIYF.

J is TRBJ2-2 and V is TRBV2, with D possibly TRBD1 on 6 matching bases. V was trimmed by 6 bases and J by 3 bases, leaving 11 bases between them. CDR1 is SNHLY, CDR2 FYNNEI, per germline. The CDR3 runs 14 residues. CDR3 DNA: TGTGCCAGCAGGTTCAGGGGTGACACCGGGGAGCTGTTTTTT. It is translated as CASRFRGDTGELFF.

This clone was observed once. V usage is TRBV28 and J usage is TRBJ1-2; 8 positions agree with TRBD1. Germline V gene sequence: CDR1 MDHEN, CDR2 SYDVKM. The CDR3 is 15 amino acids. V was clipped by 5 bases and J by 8 bases; unmatched bases: 13. The CDR3: CASSPARTGTKGYTF. In DNA form, the CDR3 reads TGTGCCAGCAGTCCTGCCAGGACAGGGACGAAAGGCTACACCTTC.

This clone was observed a handful of times. The chain combines TRBV11-2 with TRBJ2-3, with 7 positions matching TRBD1. V gave up 5 bases and J gave up 4 bases; unmatched junction bases: 9. This CDR3 has 15 residues. The germline gives CDR1 SGHAT, CDR2 FQNNGV. This CDR3 is CASSVTGSVADTQYF. DNA for the CDR3: TGTGCCAGCAGCGTGACAGGGAGTGTCGCAGATACGCAGTATTTT.

This clone came up once. The V and J genes are TRBV27 and TRBJ2-5; 9 positions match TRBD2. Per germline, CDR1 MNHEY and CDR2 SMNVEV (reference sequence). With 4 bases clipped from V and 0 bases from J, the junction kept 6 bases outside the gene matches. The CDR3 runs 16 residues. The DNA for the CDR3 is TGTGCCAGCAGTTCCGCGGTAGCGGGGGACCAAGAGACCCAGTACTTC. This encodes CASSSAVAGDQETQYF.

V and J are TRBV5-4 and TRBJ2-2, with 11 bases aligning to TRBD2. CDR3 length equals 17 residues. Germline trimming cut 4 bases from V and 11 bases from J; bases unmatched to any gene: 16. Germline V CDR1 and CDR2: SGHNT, YYREEE (reference sequence). As DNA, the CDR3 is TGTGCCAGCAGCCCAGGAGGGACTAGCGGTATACCGGGTGAGCTGTTTTTT. This encodes CASSPGGTSGIPGELFF. The full variable domain, its missing parts supplied by reference TRBV5-4 and TRBJ2-2, is ETGVTQSPTHLIKTRGQQVTLRCSSQSGHNTVSWYQQALGQGPQFIFQYYREEENGRGNFPPRFSGLQFPNYSSELNVNALELDDSALYLCASSPGGTSGIPGELFFGEGSRLTVL.

The gene calls are TRBV27 and TRBJ2-3; 11 bases are a match to TRBD2. J lost 0 bases, V lost 0 bases, and 8 bases had no gene match. Per germline, CDR1 MNHEY and CDR2 SMNVEV (reference sequence). The CDR3 is 19 amino acids. CDR3 in amino acids: CASSLSGLAGGPSTDTQYF. The CDR3 nucleotides are TGTGCCAGCAGTTTATCGGGGCTAGCGGGGGGCCCTAGCACAGATACGCAGTATTTT.

The V gene is TRBV10-3, the J gene TRBJ2-7; 8 bases are a match to TRBD1. The germline gives CDR1 ENHRY, CDR2 SYGVKD. The CDR3 is made up of 13 amino acids. The V segment lost 7 bases and the J segment 3 bases; nucleotides outside the gene matches: 5. Here the CDR3 DNA reads TGTGCCATCACCGACGGACAGGGCTACGAGCAGTACTTC. This gives the protein CAITDGQGYEQYF.

This clone was counted a single time. J is TRBJ1-4 and V is TRBV29-1; D is ambiguous. Germline-derived CDR1 and CDR2 are SQVTM and ANQGSEA. The CDR3 has 14 amino acids. The V and J ends lost 7 bases and 3 bases respectively, with 15 bases between them. The CDR3 DNA reads TGCAGCGCAGATTCGGGGTCTGCTAATGAAAAACTGTTTTTT. Its protein is CSADSGSANEKLFF.

This chain connects TRBV5-4 to TRBJ1-1; the D gene is possibly TRBD1 (6 bases). The length of the CDR3 is 14 residues. Germline CDR1 is SGHNT and CDR2 is YYREEE (reference sequence). V shed 3 bases and J shed 1 base, with 10 bases lying between them. In DNA, the CDR3 is TGTGCCAGCAGCTCCGGACAGCAGAACACTGAAGCTTTCTTT. Protein: CASSSGQQNTEAFF.

The chain has TRBV6-6 and TRBJ1-1, with TRBD1 matching over 11 bases. CDR3 length: 13 amino acids. Germline V gives CDR1 MNHNY, CDR2 SVGAGI (reference sequence). Trimming took 6 bases from V and 11 from J; bases not matched to a gene: 8. CDR3 in DNA: TGTGCCAGCAGGGACAGGGGGCAATTGACGGCTTTCTTT. It encodes CASRDRGQLTAFF.

The gene calls are TRBV5-8 and TRBJ2-7; possible D gene TRBD1, 6 bases. The V gene lost 0 bases and the J gene lost 9 bases, with 16 bases spanning the gap. This CDR3 spans 14 amino acids. Germline V gene data show CDR1 as SGHTS and CDR2 as YDEGEE. The CDR3 region has the DNA TGTGCCAGCAGCTTGGGAGCAGGGGAGTTCGTGCAGTACTTC. Amino acid sequence: CASSLGAGEFVQYF.

In its sample, this clone was seen a few times. V and J are TRBV5-1 and TRBJ1-1; possibly TRBD1 for D (5 bases). CDR3 length: 14 residues. Germline CDR1 SGHRS, CDR2 YFSETQ. Trimming left V 4 bases short and J 6 bases short, with 16 bases between. CDR3 bases: TGCGCCAGCAGCCCGGGACTCTGGGAGGCTGAAGCTTTCTTT. Amino acid sequence: CASSPGLWEAEAFF.

The J gene is TRBJ2-2, the V gene TRBV5-1, with 7 bases identical to TRBD2. The CDR3 spans 14 residues. After removal of 7 bases from V and 4 bases from J, the junction contained 7 bases not matched to a gene. Germline CDR1 reads SGHRS; CDR2 reads YFSETQ. DNA for the CDR3: TGCGCCAGCGTTATGGGCGGGGGCACCGGGGAGCTGTTTTTT. Residues: CASVMGGGTGELFF.

The chain employs TRBV19 and TRBJ1-1, with D tentatively TRBD1 (6 bases). With 4 bases removed from V and 6 bases from J, the gap between germline ends came to 12 bases. CDR3 length: 13 amino acids. The germline V gene encodes CDR1 LNHDA and CDR2 SQIVND (reference sequence). CDR3 nucleotides: TGTGCCAGTAGTAACAGGGACGGGTCTGAAGCTTTCTTT. Its translation is CASSNRDGSEAFF.

Comment on this clone: One junction end does not reproduce the germline sequence, and a read error may be involved. Other DNA sequences from this sample encode an identical CDR3 as well. This chain joins TRBV11-3 and TRBJ2-7; TRBD1 is a possible D gene (6 bases). Germline CDR1 and CDR2: SGHNT and YENEEA. This CDR3 has 14 residues. The CDR3 DNA follows: TGTGCCAGCAGCCCTACGGGACACCACTACGAACAGTACTTC. Protein: CASSPTGHHYEQYF.

The chain links TRBV2 to TRBJ1-1; the D gene is possibly TRBD1 (5 bases). The V end lost 4 bases, the J end lost 2 bases, and 14 bases lay between the germline ends. The CDR3 is 15 residues long. Germline V CDR1 and CDR2: SNHLY, FYNNEI. CDR3 loop: CASSVQGLGNTEAFF. The CDR3 nucleotides read TGTGCCAGCAGTGTTCAGGGACTTGGAAACACTGAAGCTTTCTTT. The full variable domain, rest sourced from reference TRBV2 and TRBJ1-1, is EPEVTQTPSHQVTQMGQEVILRCVPISNHLYFYWYRQILGQKVEFLVSFYNNEISEKSEIFDDQFSVERPDGSNFTLKIRSTKLEDSAMYFCASSVQGLGNTEAFFGQGTRLTVV.

The chain recombines TRBV29-1 with TRBJ2-5; 12 nucleotides align to TRBD1. The CDR3 covers 14 residues. Germline CDR1 SQVTM, CDR2 ANQGSEA. V shed 4 bases and J 7 bases; nucleotides not matched to a gene: 7. CDR3 sequence reads: CSVAGTGGLGTQYF. CDR3 nucleotide sequence: TGCAGCGTTGCCGGGACAGGGGGCCTGGGGACCCAGTACTTC.

The gene calls are TRBV9 and TRBJ2-1; a weak D match, TRBD1 (6 bases). The V end lost 0 bases, the J end lost 8 bases, and 12 bases lay between the germline ends. The CDR3 contains 14 residues. Per germline, CDR1 SGDLS and CDR2 YYNGEE. CDR3 amino acids: CASSVALGGYEQFF. The CDR3 DNA sequence: TGTGCCAGCAGCGTAGCCTTAGGGGGATATGAGCAGTTCTTC.

This clone was observed a handful of times. This chain connects TRBV4-2 to TRBJ2-7, with unresolved D. V lost 0 bases, J lost 3 bases, and 3 bases lay in between. CDR3 length equals 12 residues. Per the germline V gene, CDR1 is LGHNA and CDR2 is YNFKEQ. This CDR3 is CASSQDGYEQYF. In DNA form, the CDR3 reads TGTGCCAGCAGCCAAGACGGCTACGAGCAGTACTTC.